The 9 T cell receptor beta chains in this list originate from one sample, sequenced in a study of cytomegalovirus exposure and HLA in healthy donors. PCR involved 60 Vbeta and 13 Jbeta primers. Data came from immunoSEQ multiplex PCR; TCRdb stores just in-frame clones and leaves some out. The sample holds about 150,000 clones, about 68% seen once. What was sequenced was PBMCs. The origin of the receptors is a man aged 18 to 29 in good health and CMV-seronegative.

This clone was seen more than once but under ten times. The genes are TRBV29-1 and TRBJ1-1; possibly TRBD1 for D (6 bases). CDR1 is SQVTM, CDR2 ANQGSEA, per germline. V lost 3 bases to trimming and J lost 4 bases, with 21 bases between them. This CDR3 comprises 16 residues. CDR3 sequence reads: CSVDPRPGQGSTEAFF. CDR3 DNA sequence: TGCAGCGTTGACCCCCGGCCGGGGCAGGGGAGCACTGAAGCTTTCTTT.

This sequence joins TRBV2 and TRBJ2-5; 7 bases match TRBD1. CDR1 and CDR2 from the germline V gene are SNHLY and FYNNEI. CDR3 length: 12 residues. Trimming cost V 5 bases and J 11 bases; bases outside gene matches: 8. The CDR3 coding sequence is TGTGCCAGCAGTTACGACAGGGATGAGCAGTACTTC. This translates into CASSYDRDEQYF.

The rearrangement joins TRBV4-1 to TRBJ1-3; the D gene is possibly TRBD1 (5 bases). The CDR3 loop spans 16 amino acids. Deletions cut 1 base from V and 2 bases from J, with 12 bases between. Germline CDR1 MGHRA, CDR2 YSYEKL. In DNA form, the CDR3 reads TGCGCCAGCAGCCAAGGAGGGGCGGGAGCTGGAAACACCATATATTTT. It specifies CASSQGGAGAGNTIYF.

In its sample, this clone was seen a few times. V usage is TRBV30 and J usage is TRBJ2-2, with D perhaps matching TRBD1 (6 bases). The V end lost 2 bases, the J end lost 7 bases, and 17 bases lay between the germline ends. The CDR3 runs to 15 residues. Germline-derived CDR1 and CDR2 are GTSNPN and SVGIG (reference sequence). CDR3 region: CAWSPWGMGHGELFF. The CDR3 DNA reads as TGTGCCTGGAGTCCCTGGGGAATGGGACACGGGGAGCTGTTTTTT.

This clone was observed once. The CDR3 sequence is CATGSSYGYTF. The CDR3 DNA reads as TGTGCCACCGGGTCCTCCTATGGCTACACCTTC. The chain is built from TRBV6-5 and TRBJ1-2, with D uncertain. This CDR3 is 11 amino acids long. The V end was cut by 10 bases, the J end by 4 bases, with 10 bases between. Germline V lookup: CDR1 MNHEY, CDR2 SVGAGI.

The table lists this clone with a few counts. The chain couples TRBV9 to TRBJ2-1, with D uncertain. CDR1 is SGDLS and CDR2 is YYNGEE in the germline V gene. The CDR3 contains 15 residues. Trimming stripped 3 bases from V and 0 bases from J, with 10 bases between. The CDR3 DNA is TGTGCCAGCAGCGACCCACTAAGCTCCTACAATGAGCAGTTCTTC. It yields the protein CASSDPLSSYNEQFF.

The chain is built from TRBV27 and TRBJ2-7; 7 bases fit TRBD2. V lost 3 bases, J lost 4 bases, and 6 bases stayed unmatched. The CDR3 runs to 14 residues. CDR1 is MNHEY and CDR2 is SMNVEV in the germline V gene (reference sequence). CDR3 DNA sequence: TGTGCCAGCAGTTTGGGAGCGGGAAGGTACGAGCAGTACTTC. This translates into CASSLGAGRYEQYF.

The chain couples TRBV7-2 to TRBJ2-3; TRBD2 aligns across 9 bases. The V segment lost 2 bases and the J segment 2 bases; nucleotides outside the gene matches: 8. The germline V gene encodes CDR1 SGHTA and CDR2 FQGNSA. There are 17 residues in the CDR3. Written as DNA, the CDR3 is TGTGCCAGCAGCTTACGGGGCGGGAGGGCCGTCACAGATACGCAGTATTTT. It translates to CASSLRGGRAVTDTQYF.

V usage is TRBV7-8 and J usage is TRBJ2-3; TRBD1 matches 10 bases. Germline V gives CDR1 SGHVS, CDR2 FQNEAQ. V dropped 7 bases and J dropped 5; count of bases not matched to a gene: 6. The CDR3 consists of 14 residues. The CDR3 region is CASMRDRGGDTQYF. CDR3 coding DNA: TGTGCCAGCATGAGGGACAGGGGAGGAGATACGCAGTATTTT.